This T cell receptor (beta chain) came from a study of response to subunit inactivated influenza vaccine. This CDR3 is 15 amino acids long. Per germline, CDR1 SGHVS and CDR2 FNYEAQ. J lost 3 bases, V lost 2 bases, and 7 bases had no gene match. TCRdb passed the RT-PCR reads through MiXCR, listing each CDR3 protein once. The sample consists of more than 450,000 distinct CDR3 sequences, approximately 11% of them appearing once. This clonotype was seen many times. The data were also submitted as part of a second study, on T cells expressing NK-cell markers. From that study: Template switching by 5'RACE with UMIs generated the TCR beta cDNA. In a few donors, dominant clonotypes made up about 25-60.1% of CD3+CD56-NKG2C+ cells.

The clonotype comes from a man between 45 and 60 years old who received an inactivated influenza vaccine. The sequences come from PBMCs from blood, collected on the day of vaccination. The chain employs TRBV7-6 and TRBJ2-7; 7 bases match TRBD1. CDR3 protein: CASSLSSGGSYEQYF. The CDR3 bases are TGTGCCAGCAGCTTATCGTCAGGGGGAAGCTACGAGCAGTACTTC.